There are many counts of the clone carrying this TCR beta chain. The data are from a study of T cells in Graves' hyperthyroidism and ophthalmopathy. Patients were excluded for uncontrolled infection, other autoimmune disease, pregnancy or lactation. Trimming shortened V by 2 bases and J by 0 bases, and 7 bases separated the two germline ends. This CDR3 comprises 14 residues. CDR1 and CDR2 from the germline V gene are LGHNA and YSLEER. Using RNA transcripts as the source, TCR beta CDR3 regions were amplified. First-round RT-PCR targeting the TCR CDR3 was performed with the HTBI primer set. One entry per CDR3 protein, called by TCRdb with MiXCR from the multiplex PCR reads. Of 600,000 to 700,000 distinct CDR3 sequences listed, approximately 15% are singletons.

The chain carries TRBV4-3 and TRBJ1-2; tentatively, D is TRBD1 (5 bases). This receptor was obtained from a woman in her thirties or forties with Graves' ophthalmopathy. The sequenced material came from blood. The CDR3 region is CASSQSGANYGYTF. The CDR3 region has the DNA TGCGCCAGCAGCCAATCGGGGGCTAACTATGGCTACACCTTC.